This T cell receptor beta chain was documented in a study of shared clonotypes between healthy human individuals. Of note for this clone: Other DNA sequences from this sample encode an identical CDR3 as well.

Measured with immunoSEQ multiplex PCR; TCRdb has only the in-frame clones, and not every one. The table has 2 million to 3 million clones, 90% to 95% seen once. There were no recent acute infections or vaccinations among the donors, who were healthy HIV-negative adults. The sample comprised naive CD4+ T cells from PBMCs. Specified subset: CD45RA+ positively selected. The clonotype originates from a man aged 18 to 35 in good health. Some clones in this sample may be carry-over from other donors' samples.

This CDR3 reads CASSLDRGDEQYF. As DNA, the CDR3 is TGTGCCAGCAGCTTAGACAGGGGTGATGAGCAGTACTTC. This sequence joins TRBV7-8 and TRBJ2-7; 7 bases align to TRBD1. The CDR3 runs 13 residues. From germline, CDR1 is SGHVS and CDR2 FQNEAQ. The J segment lost 7 bases and the V segment lost 1 base, leaving 4 bases of the junction unmatched. The variable domain in full, completed from reference TRBV7-8 and TRBJ2-7, reads GAGVSQSPRYKVAKRGQDVALRCDPISGHVSLFWYQQALGQGPEFLTYFQNEAQLDKSGLPSDRFFAERPEGSVSTLKIQRTQQEDSAVYLCASSLDRGDEQYFGPGTRLTVT.